This T cell receptor beta chain was found in a study of cytomegalovirus exposure and HLA in healthy donors (dated by TCRdb to 2016 to 2017). The study in broad terms: According to an earlier analysis of around 600 of the donors, 150 million to 200 million T cells yielded roughly 100 million unique TCR beta sequences and more than 250 Gb of sequence data. An early release that covered about 600 HLA-typed donors contained about 300 gigabases of sequencing data and 80 million or so unique TCR sequences. Of the roughly 400 genotyped donors, approximately 80% were placed in the genetic ancestry cluster associated with self-reported Caucasian donors. The aim of the study was to test whether cataloging public T cell receptors could identify signatures of past pathogen exposure. Using immunosequencing, the study profiled T cell repertoires from 500 to 800 subjects and related those repertoires to cytomegalovirus serostatus. In addition to the first cohort of 666 subjects, a separate validation cohort of 120 different subjects was used. High-throughput TCR immunosequencing, statistical association of individual TCRs with disease status, and machine learning were combined to predict cytomegalovirus infection status. A later analysis re-examined previously published TCR beta repertoires from more than 550 donors and added high-resolution HLA genotyping to investigate patterns of TCR occurrence. In the later analysis, no new phenotypic data were used to find candidate immune exposures; instead, reliance was placed on TCR beta sequences and their occurrence across donors. An earlier analysis of 500 to 650 of the donors applied high-throughput TCR beta sequencing to assess whether each TCR beta V gene segment acted as functional or pseudogenic. Donor age, sex, ethnicity and CMV serostatus were compiled together with the repertoire data. A later genetic analysis used genome-wide SNP genotypes for 398 of the 666 donors, treating that subset as a discovery cohort. All discovery cohort repertoires had been generated on a single sequencing platform. HLA typing included class I and class II loci at four-digit resolution. The number of donors typed differed by locus, with about 629-640 for A, B, C, DRB1 and DQB1, about 500 for DQA1, 600 to 610 for DPA1, and around 450 for DPB1. Because of strong linkage in the cohort, roughly five DR-DQ haplotypes were treated as single units for association and clustering. Among 300 to 450 genotyped donors of the cohort, an average of approximately 240,000 unique TCR beta nucleotide sequences were sequenced per donor, roughly 18% of them non-productive. Here is what the overall study found, with its caveats: Roughly uniform sequencing depth across donors was assumed in presence/absence analyses, although this assumption may not hold. The study listed 150 to 200 TCR beta chains as associated with cytomegalovirus. A later analysis reported that several top co-occurrence clusters appeared linked to parvovirus B19, influenza, CMV and Epstein-Barr virus. In this cohort, only TCR beta chains were sequenced, and detectable features were limited by the absence of alpha or paired-chain data. In a later analysis, most CMV-associated TCR beta chains were found to appear HLA-restricted, with HLA associations seemingly driven largely by CMV exposure. In an earlier analysis of roughly 500 of the donors, most TCR beta V segments appeared in productive rearrangements about 87% or about 30% of the time, broadly matching IMGT annotations. According to a later analysis, TCR association rates differed among HLA loci, with DRB1 alleles showing the most associated TCRs and HLA-C alleles showing the fewest. Because the 87-base-pair reads could not distinguish some IMGT-functional V segments, including TRBV6-2 and TRBV6-3, those segments were excluded. Because some donors lacked HLA typing at each locus, the association tests relied only on the typed subset. In a later genetic analysis, fewer N-insertions in productive TCRs were reported among donors in an Asian-associated ancestry cluster than the roughly 710-donor mean. V-gene and J-gene trimming of TCR beta chains was associated with a missense DCLRE1C variant in a later genetic analysis, and the association was replicated in an independent cohort. Strong co-occurrence of HLA alleles, especially DR and DQ, made assigning TCR associations to individual alleles difficult. A few of the identified cytomegalovirus-associated TCR beta chains were confirmed in vitro to be specific for cytomegalovirus antigens. A further reported finding was that TCR beta sequences accurately predicted the HLA-A and HLA-B alleles for most subjects in the first cohort. The classifier was reported to diagnose cytomegalovirus status with high specificity and sensitivity in both the original and validation cohorts. Compared with equally common non-associated chains, HLA-associated TCR beta chains in a later analysis were more clonally expanded and had lower generation probabilities. At a false discovery rate of 0.05, a later analysis linked around 17,000 TCR beta sequences to specific HLA alleles. A cluster of highly shared sequence variants was judged likely to be a technical artifact of the sequencing pipeline. Linkage disequilibrium might explain the correlated functional status among segregating V segments, but an unknown experimental factor could not be excluded. Most TCR sequences were observed very rarely across donors, whereas some public TCRs were present in many individuals. Because counts were too low, approximately 18 rarely observed V segments, including chromosome 9 orphons, were excluded from the earlier analysis of 500 to 700 of the donors. The authors suggested that the approach could potentially be generalized to other disease states and immunological phenotypes. Immune exposure information for the cohort was limited to CMV serostatus.

CDR3 length: 15 amino acids, cysteine to phenylalanine. Only the CDR3 DNA is retained, 45 bases long and in frame from the first base. On this clone: The specificity of this receptor is unknown. Base qualities are not provided; no much larger clone lies one nucleotide away.

In total, approximately 610 healthy bone marrow donors made up the cohort. At the time of sampling, all cohort members were nominally healthy, though unrecorded immune exposures were likely present. The donor was CMV seropositive and belonged to the group of 250 to 300 seropositive cohort members. A peripheral blood sample was collected from each donor, and TCR beta sequencing was performed on peripheral blood mononuclear cells. Genomic DNA was extracted from the blood cell samples with the Qiagen DNeasy Blood Extraction Kit. Libraries were made using the immunoSEQ multiplex PCR assay. For the multiplex PCR, a mixture combining 60 forward primers for TCR Vbeta segments and 13 reverse primers for TCR Jbeta segments was used. The CDR3 region of rearranged TCR beta genes was amplified from genomic DNA with a multiplex PCR assay. The Illumina HiSeq System was used to sequence the amplified TCR beta libraries as 87-base-pair reads. The authors processed their data as follows. Across the roughly 670 repertoires, a later analysis counted around 80 million unique TCR beta chains, roughly 11 million of which were shared by at least two donors. Raw reads were error-corrected and collapsed into unique sequences with a nearest-neighbor algorithm that merged closely related sequences to remove PCR and sequencing errors. CDR3 sequences were aligned to IMGT reference sequences to assign V, D and J gene segments. For a sequence to be retained, a match of at least six nucleotides to both a V gene segment and a J gene segment was required. Rearrangements were called productive when the CDR3 lacked stop codons and stayed in frame with V and J; all others were non-productive. CDR3 was defined by IMGT convention, running from the second conserved V-encoded cysteine to the conserved J-encoded phenylalanine. Sequences without an unambiguous match to a single V gene segment were excluded from the earlier analysis of about 640 of the donors. An earlier analysis of 587 of the donors called V segments functional above 56.7% productive rearrangements and segregating when the between-donor standard deviation exceeded 5%. To diagnose cytomegalovirus status from the catalog of TCR beta chain sequences, a statistical classification framework was built. A later analysis assigned V and J genes by comparing TCR nucleotide sequences with IMGT/GENE-DB human TR gene sequences. In a later analysis, CDR3 sequences and most-parsimonious VDJ recombination scenarios were assigned using the TCRdist pipeline. In a later analysis, every TCR beta chain was defined by the combination of its CDR3 amino acid sequence and its V-gene family, and reads without a unique V-gene family were dropped. A later analysis removed 550 to 700 highly shared, low-generation-probability nucleotide sequences to deal with suspected cross-contamination and a sequencing artifact. In a later analysis, a clonal expansion index was calculated for each public chain from normalized within-repertoire ranks of inferred template counts. In a later analysis, generation probabilities were computed using a VDJ recombination model fitted to out-of-frame rearrangements, and the results were checked against IGoR. A later analysis scored TCR-TCR, TCR-HLA and TCR-CMV co-occurrence with hypergeometric tests, applying a repertoire-size bias correction to TCR pairs. To estimate false discovery rates, a later analysis permuted the HLA or CMV assignments 20 times. In a later analysis, co-occurring TCRs were grouped with DBSCAN, and TCRdist sequence similarity was added when clustering was performed within HLA-allele-positive subsets. Co-occurrence clustering excluded repertoires with fewer than 30,000 or more than 120,000 public chains, plus five with anomalous nucleotide sharing. This is the immuneACCESS table as TCRdb keeps it, with only in-frame sequences that have V and J called. A part of the clones is gone; compared with another copy, unresolved V genes explain less than half, and the rest is unexplained. Clone size and V and J calls were adopted from that table, with D and trimming inferred from the DNA. Present in this sample are some 160,000 clones, over 70% of which were seen just once. The top ten clonotypes cover approximately 1.3% of the sample.

Material: PBMCs. This clonotype was obtained from a man aged 45-60 years in good health and CMV-seropositive. This receptor chain uses TRBV21-1 and TRBJ1-1; the table's D call, TRBD1, has no DNA check behind it. TRBV21-1 is assigned pseudogene status. This receptor carries the CDR3 CASSPNGDRVTEAFF. The sequenced DNA is TGTGCCAGCAGCCCGAACGGAGACAGGGTCACTGAAGCTTTCTTT.